The 27 T cell receptor beta chains below come from one sample, sequenced in a study of shared clonotypes between healthy human individuals (dated by TCRdb to the early 2020s). Library creation used the immunoSEQ multiplex PCR assay. TCRdb's version of the immuneACCESS table is confined to in-frame rearrangements and falls short of the full clone set. An unresolved V gene accounts for under half of the shortfall where checked; the remainder is of unknown origin. The sample table shows about 650,000 clones, and 95% to 96% are seen once. The ten largest make up roughly 0.1% of the sample. CD8 naive samples were CD45RO-negative cells positively selected for CCR7, giving a CD45RA+CCR7+ population that excluded TemRA cells. The sample taken for sequencing was naive CD8+ T cells sorted from blood. This specimen's cell subset or site label, interpreted: CD45RA+CCR7+. These receptors were obtained from a woman between 25 and 40 years old in good health.

The chain uses TRBV13 and TRBJ2-3; D may correspond to TRBD1 or TRBD2 (5 bases each). Germline values: CDR1 PRHDT, CDR2 FYEKMQ (reference sequence). Trimming removed 4 bases at V and 2 bases at J, with 16 bases between. The CDR3 contains 16 residues. The CDR3, as DNA: TGTGCCAGCAGCTCCAACCGGGACGGATACACAGATACGCAGTATTTT. It encodes CASSSNRDGYTDTQYF.

This CDR3 is CASSATGRPAGSPLHF. The CDR3 coding sequence is TGTGCCAGCAGCGCCACGGGACGCCCGGCAGGCTCACCCCTCCACTTT. The chain employs TRBV9 and TRBJ1-6; D possibly corresponds to TRBD1 (5 bases). This CDR3 spans 16 amino acids. Germline CDR1 reads SGDLS; CDR2 reads YYNGEE. Trimming stripped 3 bases from V and 10 bases from J, with 20 bases between. The entire variable domain, with the rest obtained from reference TRBV9 and TRBJ1-6, is as follows: DSGVTQTPKHLITATGQRVTLRCSPRSGDLSVYWYQQSLDQGLQFLIQYYNGEERAKGNILERFSAQQFPDLHSELNLSSLELGDSALYFCASSATGRPAGSPLHFGNGTRLTVT.

V is TRBV4-1 and J is TRBJ2-5; 8 bases fit TRBD1. The J call may not be correct, given that the DNA end is closer to TRBJ2-7. From germline, CDR1 is MGHRA and CDR2 YSYEKL. This CDR3 comprises 13 residues. CDR3 sequence: CASSTTGGYEQYF. DNA for the CDR3: TGCGCCAGCAGCACCACAGGGGGCTACGAGCAGTACTTC.

This clone was observed a few times. The identical CDR3 is also encoded by other nucleotide sequences in the sample. The chain is built from TRBV27 and TRBJ2-1, with D perhaps matching TRBD1 (5 bases). V gave up 2 bases and J gave up 1 base, with 6 bases separating them. Germline V gene lookup returns CDR1 MNHEY and CDR2 SMNVEV (reference sequence). The CDR3 is made up of 14 amino acids. The CDR3 region has the DNA TGTGCCAGCAGTTTAAGGGGTTCCTACAATGAGCAGTTCTTC. It encodes CASSLRGSYNEQFF.

As DNA, the CDR3 is TGTGCCAGCAGGGGCCACGATGCTAATGAAAAACTGTTTTTT. Protein product: CASRGHDANEKLFF. The rearrangement uses TRBV28 and TRBJ1-4, with D unresolved. Germline V lookup: CDR1 MDHEN, CDR2 SYDVKM. This CDR3 has 14 amino acids. V was cut by 6 bases and J by 3 bases, with 11 bases left in between.

V usage is TRBV28 and J usage is TRBJ2-5, with D uncertain. Germline CDR1 and CDR2: MDHEN and SYDVKM. Trimming pared 6 bases from V and 2 bases from J, leaving 10 bases between. This CDR3 has 13 residues. The CDR3, as DNA: TGTGCCAGCAGCCCGAGGAGTCAAGAGACCCAGTACTTC. Its translation is CASSPRSQETQYF.

This clone came up once. The chain employs TRBV5-6 and TRBJ2-1, with unresolved D. CDR1 is SGHDT, CDR2 YYEEEE, per germline. This CDR3 comprises 11 residues. V lost 2 bases, J lost 12 bases, and 9 bases lay in between. The CDR3 loop is CASSLGSAQFF. The CDR3 nucleotides read TGTGCCAGCAGCTTAGGCAGTGCGCAGTTCTTC.

The chain combines TRBV11-2 with TRBJ2-1; no clear D gene. Germline assignment: CDR1 SGHAT and CDR2 FQNNGV. Trimming left V 6 bases short and J 8 bases short, with 8 bases between. The CDR3 covers 11 residues. CDR3: CASREEDEQFF. CDR3 coding DNA: TGTGCCAGCAGAGAAGAGGATGAGCAGTTCTTC.

This chain connects TRBV7-7 to TRBJ1-5; no definite D call. This CDR3 contains 12 residues. Germline lookup yields CDR1 SSHAT and CDR2 FNYEAQ (reference sequence). The germline V and J ends were trimmed by 5 bases and 4 bases, with 6 bases remaining between them. CDR3 nucleotides: TGTGCCAGCAGCGTAAGTAATCAGCCCCAGCATTTT. It encodes CASSVSNQPQHF.

V and J are TRBV9 and TRBJ2-1; D not resolved. CDR1 SGDLS and CDR2 YYNGEE come from the germline V gene. CDR3 length: 16 residues. V lost 5 bases to trimming and J lost 2 bases, with 17 bases between them. The CDR3 reads CASSTNRYRTYNEQFF. CDR3 nucleotide sequence: TGTGCCAGCAGTACAAACCGCTACCGGACCTACAATGAGCAGTTCTTC.

The chain is built from TRBV5-6 and TRBJ2-1; 7 bases are a match to TRBD2. The CDR3 length is 15 residues. From germline, CDR1 is SGHDT and CDR2 YYEEEE. The junction had 7 bases not matched to a gene; V was cut back by 3 bases and J by 4 bases. CDR3 nucleotides: TGTGCCAGCAGCTCACCCCGGACTAGTTACAATGAGCAGTTCTTC. This sequence encodes CASSSPRTSYNEQFF.

This chain uses TRBV7-6 with TRBJ2-1, with D perhaps assigned TRBD1 or TRBD2 (5 bases each). The CDR3 runs 17 residues. CDR1 and CDR2 (germline): SGHVS, FNYEAQ. V was pared by 5 bases and J by 8 bases, with 25 bases between. The CDR3 sequence is CASSHPRDLPEVDEQFF. CDR3 sequence (DNA): TGTGCCAGCAGCCACCCGAGGGACCTCCCTGAGGTGGATGAGCAGTTCTTC. The full variable domain, with the rest looked up from reference TRBV7-6 and TRBJ2-1, is GAGVSQSPRYKVTKRGQDVALRCDPISGHVSLYWYRQALGQGPEFLTYFNYEAQQDKSGLPNDRFSAERPEGSISTLTIQRTEQRDSAMYRCASSHPRDLPEVDEQFFGPGTRLTVL.

This clone was seen once. The chain links TRBV6-1 to TRBJ2-1; TRBD1 might be the D (6 bases). The CDR3 length is 12 residues. CDR1 is MNHNS, CDR2 SASEGT, per germline. With 8 bases removed from V and 3 bases from J, the gap between germline ends came to 8 bases. The CDR3 coding sequence is TGTGCCAGCGCCAGGGGCTACAATGAGCAGTTCTTC. It yields the protein CASARGYNEQFF.

The V call is TRBV27, the J call TRBJ2-7; D is possibly TRBD1 (6 bases). The germline V and J ends were trimmed by 5 bases and 2 bases, with 22 bases remaining between them. In germline, CDR1 is MNHEY, CDR2 SMNVEV (reference sequence). The CDR3 totals 17 residues. The CDR3 spells CASSNPPNREVAYEQYF. The CDR3 DNA sequence: TGTGCCAGCAGTAACCCCCCTAACAGGGAAGTCGCCTACGAGCAGTACTTC.

The chain recombines TRBV15 with TRBJ2-3; 12 bases are a match to TRBD1. The V gene end was trimmed by 6 bases and the J gene end by 5 bases; junction bases not matched to a gene: 6. This CDR3 comprises 15 residues. CDR1 is LNHNV and CDR2 is YYDKDF in the germline V gene (reference sequence). Written as DNA, the CDR3 is TGTGCCACCAGTGAGGGACAGGGGGCAGGAGATACGCAGTATTTT. As protein: CATSEGQGAGDTQYF.

The chain is built from TRBV7-7 and TRBJ2-7; D not certain. Germline V gene data show CDR1 as SSHAT and CDR2 as FNYEAQ (reference sequence). The CDR3 sequence is 14 residues long. V shed 1 base and J shed 2 bases, with 9 bases lying between them. Here the CDR3 DNA reads TGTGCCAGCAGCTTAGGACTCCCTCCCTACGAGCAGTACTTC. Translated, it gives CASSLGLPPYEQYF.

The V gene is TRBV7-9, the J gene TRBJ1-1; maybe TRBD1 (5 bases). Trimming took 3 bases from V and 7 from J, leaving 6 bases between them. This CDR3 has 11 amino acids. The germline V gene encodes CDR1 SEHNR and CDR2 FQNEAQ (reference sequence). CDR3 sequence reads: CASSFTGEAFF. In DNA, the CDR3 is TGTGCCAGCAGCTTCACAGGTGAAGCTTTCTTT.

The sample holds a few counts of this clone. The V call is TRBV29-1, the J call TRBJ2-7; no reliable D call. V shed 1 base and J shed 1 base, with 5 bases lying between them. The CDR3 is made up of 12 amino acids. In germline, CDR1 is SQVTM, CDR2 ANQGSEA. The CDR3 region is CSVEVQSYEQYF. In DNA form, the CDR3 reads TGCAGCGTTGAAGTACAGTCCTACGAGCAGTACTTC.

The V call is TRBV18, the J call TRBJ2-3, with D uncertain. This CDR3 is 12 amino acids long. The germline V gene encodes CDR1 KGHSH and CDR2 LQKENI. The germline V and J ends were trimmed by 0 bases and 5 bases, with 3 bases remaining between them. The CDR3 bases are TGTGCCAGCTCACCACCGGAAGATACGCAGTATTTT. This gives the protein CASSPPEDTQYF.

V gene TRBV9 combines with J gene TRBJ2-1, with 7 nucleotides matching TRBD2. V shed 4 bases and J 4 bases; nucleotides not matched to a gene: 5. The CDR3 has 14 amino acids. CDR1 SGDLS and CDR2 YYNGEE come from the germline V gene. In DNA form, the CDR3 reads TGTGCCAGCAGCCCGGGACTACATTACAATGAGCAGTTCTTC. The encoded protein is CASSPGLHYNEQFF.

The chain joins TRBV7-9 to TRBJ2-1, with D tentatively TRBD2 (6 bases). Germline loops: CDR1 SEHNR, CDR2 FQNEAQ (reference sequence). Trimming stripped 5 bases from V and 8 bases from J, with 13 bases between. The CDR3 covers 13 residues. The CDR3 loop is CASSPRDFYEQFF. In DNA, the CDR3 is TGTGCCAGCAGCCCGAGGGACTTCTATGAGCAGTTCTTC.

The chain joins TRBV25-1 to TRBJ2-1, with 8 bases that match TRBD2. The CDR3 covers 14 residues. V was clipped by 2 bases and J by 6 bases; unmatched bases: 3. Germline V gene data show CDR1 as MGHDK and CDR2 as SYGVNS. CDR3 DNA: TGTGCCAGCAGTGAAGGACTAGCACCCAATGAGCAGTTCTTC. Its protein product is CASSEGLAPNEQFF.

The chain employs TRBV5-5 and TRBJ2-7; D remains unclear. Trimming removed 0 bases at V and 4 bases at J, with 14 bases between. The CDR3 totals 15 residues. The germline V gene encodes CDR1 SGHKS and CDR2 YYEKEE (reference sequence). CDR3 bases: TGTGCCAGCAGCTTGGACATACTGAAGCTTTACGAGCAGTACTTC. This translates into CASSLDILKLYEQYF. The full variable domain, in which reference TRBV5-5 and TRBJ2-7 provide the parts outside the CDR3, is DAGVTQSPTHLIKTRGQQVTLRCSPISGHKSVSWYQQVLGQGPQFIFQYYEKEERGRGNFPDRFSARQFPNYSSELNVNALLLGDSALYLCASSLDILKLYEQYFGPGTRLTVT.

The chain employs TRBV5-4 and TRBJ2-2; D remains ambiguous. This CDR3 contains 13 residues. Trimming stripped 6 bases from V and 6 bases from J, with 12 bases between. From germline, CDR1 is SGHNT and CDR2 YYREEE (reference sequence). CDR3 bases: TGTGCCAGCATCGAGCCCCTATCCGGGGAGCTGTTTTTT. It specifies CASIEPLSGELFF.

CDR3 sequence: CASSGGRGVQPQHF. For the CDR3, the DNA is TGCGCCAGCAGCGGGGGGAGGGGTGTTCAGCCCCAGCATTTT. The chain is built from TRBV4-1 and TRBJ1-5; possibly TRBD1 for D (5 bases). The CDR3 totals 14 residues. Trimming shortened V by 5 bases and J by 6 bases, and 14 bases separated the two germline ends. Germline V gene lookup returns CDR1 MGHRA and CDR2 YSYEKL.

The sample holds one count of this clone. This sequence joins TRBV28 and TRBJ2-7; 12 bases fit TRBD2. After removal of 6 bases from V and 4 bases from J, the junction contained 10 bases not matched to a gene. Germline values: CDR1 MDHEN, CDR2 SYDVKM. The length of the CDR3 is 16 residues. The CDR3 sequence: CASSSAGTSGHYEQYF. CDR3 DNA sequence: TGTGCCAGCAGCAGCGCCGGGACTAGCGGGCATTACGAGCAGTACTTC.

The CDR3, as DNA: TGTGCCAGCAGTGAAGGTGAACCGGACACAGATACGCAGTATTTT. Amino acid sequence: CASSEGEPDTDTQYF. J is TRBJ2-3 and V is TRBV6-1; no clear D gene. CDR3 length: 15 amino acids. The V and J ends lost 1 base and 2 bases respectively, with 10 bases between them. Germline V gene data show CDR1 as MNHNS and CDR2 as SASEGT.